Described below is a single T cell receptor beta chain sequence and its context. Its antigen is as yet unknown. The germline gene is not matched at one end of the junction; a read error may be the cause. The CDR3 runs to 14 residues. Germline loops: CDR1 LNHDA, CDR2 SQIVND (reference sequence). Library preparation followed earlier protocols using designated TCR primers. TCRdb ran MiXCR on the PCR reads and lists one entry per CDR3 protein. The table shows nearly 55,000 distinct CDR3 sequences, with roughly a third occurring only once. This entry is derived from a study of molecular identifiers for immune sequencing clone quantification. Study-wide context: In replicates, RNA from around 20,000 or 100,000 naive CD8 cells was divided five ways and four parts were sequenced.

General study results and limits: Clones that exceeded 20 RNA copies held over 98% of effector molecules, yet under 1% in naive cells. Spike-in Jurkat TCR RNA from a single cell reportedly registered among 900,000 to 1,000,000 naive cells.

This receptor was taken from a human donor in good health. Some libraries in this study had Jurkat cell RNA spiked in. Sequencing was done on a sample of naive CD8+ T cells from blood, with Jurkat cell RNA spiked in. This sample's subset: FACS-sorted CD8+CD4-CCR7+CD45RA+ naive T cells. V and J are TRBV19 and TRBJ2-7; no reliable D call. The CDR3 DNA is TGTGCCAGTAGTGCCGGGCCGGCAGCCTACGAGCAGGACTTC. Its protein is CASSAGPAAYEQDF.